These 5 T cell receptor beta chains share one sample of origin, sequenced in a study of tumor and adjacent non-tumor tissue in lung cancer. A modified ARM-PCR protocol with three rounds of nested PCR amplified TCRbeta. MiXCR, applied by TCRdb to the multiplex PCR reads, yields one record per CDR3 protein. The repertoire has under 100,000 distinct CDR3 sequences, approximately 71% of them found once; the top ten carry over 10%. No cell sorting was done before RNA was extracted from the tissue. Source material: lung tumor tissue. These TCRs come from a woman in her sixties or seventies with non-small cell lung cancer.

This clonotype was detected many times. The rearrangement uses TRBV20-1 and TRBJ1-1; a weak D match, TRBD1 (5 bases). Germline V CDR1 and CDR2: DFQATT, SNEGSKA (reference sequence). The CDR3 has 11 amino acids. This CDR3 reads CSSLGQVEAFF. The CDR3 coding sequence is TGCAGCTCCCTAGGACAAGTTGAAGCTTTCTTT.

This clonotype was seen only once. The chain employs TRBV6-6 and TRBJ1-1, with D hard to call. The CDR3 consists of 13 residues. Per germline, CDR1 MNHNY and CDR2 SVGAGI (reference sequence). Trimming stripped 8 bases from V and 3 bases from J, with 13 bases between. CDR3 loop: CASRSEVDTEAFF. CDR3 DNA sequence: TGTGCCAGCCGTAGCGAGGTGGACACTGAAGCTTTCTTT.

This clonotype was observed a few times. A much larger clone lies one base from this, so it may be a read error. The V gene is TRBV28, the J gene TRBJ2-2; D might be TRBD1 (6 bases). V was pared by 2 bases and J by 7 bases, with 11 bases between. CDR1 and CDR2 (germline): MDHEN, SYDVKM. The CDR3 runs to 14 residues. CDR3 coding DNA: TGTGCCAGCAGTTTACGGACAGTTCTCGGGGAGCTGTTTTTT. It encodes CASSLRTVLGELFF.

For this clonotype: A junction end diverges from the germline sequence, so it may reflect a read error. V and J are TRBV6-2 or TRBV6-3 and TRBJ2-4, with D perhaps given as TRBD1 or TRBD2 (5 bases each). Germline assignment: CDR1 MNHEY and CDR2 SVGEGT. The CDR3 totals 18 residues. CDR3 sequence: CASSYAIGAVIAKNIQYF. For the CDR3, the DNA is TGCGCCAGCAGTTACGCTATCGGGGCGGTGATAGCCAAAAACATTCAGTACTTC.

In this sample, this clonotype turned up many times. The chain employs TRBV10-2 and TRBJ2-1; 8 bases are a match to TRBD1. Germline V gene data show CDR1 as WSHSY and CDR2 as SAAADI. The CDR3 is 13 residues long. The J segment lost 9 bases and the V segment lost 6 bases, leaving 7 bases of the junction unmatched. Here the CDR3 DNA reads TGCGCCAGCAGAGGACTACAGGGGGGTGAGCAGTTCTTC. Protein sequence: CASRGLQGGEQFF.